The clone carrying this T cell receptor (beta chain) was picked up a small number of times. As yet, its antigen is unknown. The donors, all healthy, were Caucasians living in Russia, aged roughly 6 to 100. CDR1 is MNHEY, CDR2 SMNVEV, per germline (reference sequence). Trimming cost V 8 bases and J 3 bases; bases outside gene matches: 8. This CDR3 has 15 amino acids. The second PCR ran roughly 6 to 12 cycles with a sample-barcoded 5' primer and J-beta primers. Every sample produced at least 3 million CDR3-containing paired-end reads. TCRdb reprocessed the 5' RACE reads with MiXCR, giving one entry per CDR3 protein. The sample holds some 800,000 distinct CDR3 sequences, approximately 25% seen once. These data originate in a study of blood T cells in healthy people across ages. Findings and caveats of the study: Roughly linearly, TCR beta diversity per million T cells fell as age increased.

The same specimen was also included in a second study, on T cells of mothers and their children. Turning to that study: Donation was provided by three healthy Caucasian mothers along with their six children.

This sequence originates from a boy younger than 18 in good health. This rearrangement joins TRBV27 to TRBJ2-7, with 12 nucleotides matching TRBD2. Input material: blood. CDR3 region: CASRTGLAGLYEQYF. Here the CDR3 DNA reads TGTGCCAGCCGGACAGGACTAGCGGGACTCTACGAGCAGTACTTC.